This entry is about one T cell receptor (beta chain). Its cognate antigen is unknown. This specimen comes from a study of CD4 T cells in relation to SARS-CoV-2 and coronaviruses. The CDR3 is 14 residues long. Looked up from germline, CDR1 is KGHDR and CDR2 is SFDVKD. V shed 2 bases and J shed 4 bases, with 9 bases lying between them. CD4+ T cells from unexposed donors were obtained before the COVID-19 pandemic (2011-2018). After about ten days of culture, CD4+ T cells were isolated. PBMCs were plated at 1.5 million to 2.5 million per well in IL-2-containing medium. Using immunoSEQ multiplex PCR, the repertoire was profiled, and TCRdb retains in-frame clones only, with some absent. The table records 15,000 to 20,000 clones, approximately 70% of them present only once.

The receptor's source is a human donor in good health. Sequencing input: CD4+ T cells from PBMCs, cultured in vitro. V and J are TRBV24-1 and TRBJ2-3; unclear D gene. CDR3: CATSDSGSSDTQYF. The CDR3 DNA is TGTGCCACCAGTGATTCCGGGTCCTCAGATACGCAGTATTTT.